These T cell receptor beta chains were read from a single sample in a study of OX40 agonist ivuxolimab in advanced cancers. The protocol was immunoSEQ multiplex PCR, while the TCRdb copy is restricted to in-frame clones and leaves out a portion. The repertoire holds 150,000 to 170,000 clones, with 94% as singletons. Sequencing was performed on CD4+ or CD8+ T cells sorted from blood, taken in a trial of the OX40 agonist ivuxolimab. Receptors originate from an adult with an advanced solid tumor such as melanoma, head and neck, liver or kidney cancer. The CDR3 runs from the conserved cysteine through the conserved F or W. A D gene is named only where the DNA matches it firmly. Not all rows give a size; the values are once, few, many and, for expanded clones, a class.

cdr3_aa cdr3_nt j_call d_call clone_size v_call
CATQREAADNQPQHF TGTGCCACCCAAAGGGAGGCAGCCGACAATCAGCCCCAGCATTTT TRBJ1-5 - - TRBV10-3
CASSPTTGGDGYTF TGTGCCAGCAGTCCTACGACAGGGGGCGATGGCTACACCTTC TRBJ1-2 TRBD1 - TRBV2
CASSASPGPYGYTF TGTGCCAGCAGTGCTAGTCCGGGTCCCTATGGCTACACCTTC TRBJ1-2 - - TRBV6-4
CASSPVGNWETQYF TGTGCCAGCAGCCCCGTCGGAAACTGGGAGACCCAGTACTTC TRBJ2-5 - - TRBV9
CAISRPGQGDNEQFF TGTGCCATCAGTCGACCGGGACAGGGGGACAATGAGCAGTTCTTC TRBJ2-1 TRBD1 - TRBV10-3
CASSDFWTGGLHEAFF TGTGCCAGCAGTGATTTTTGGACAGGGGGACTTCATGAAGCTTTCTTT TRBJ1-1 TRBD1 few TRBV25-1
CASSPNTKNIQYF TGTGCCAGCTCACCCAACACCAAAAACATTCAGTACTTC TRBJ2-4 - - TRBV18
CASSLFRSAYEQYF TGTGCCAGCTCCCTTTTCCGTTCCGCCTACGAGCAGTACTTC TRBJ2-7 - - TRBV18
CASSQGGFYEQYF TGTGCCAGCAGTCAGGGCGGGTTCTACGAGCAGTACTTC TRBJ2-7 - - TRBV6-5
CASSVAPTGSEAFF TGTGCCAGCAGCGTAGCTCCGACAGGTTCTGAAGCTTTCTTT TRBJ1-1 - - TRBV9
CASSFNRVRDYGYTF TGTGCCAGCAGCTTTAACAGGGTTCGGGACTATGGCTACACCTTC TRBJ1-2 - - TRBV7-2
CASSLDGRNTEAFF TGTGCCAGCAGCTTAGATGGGAGGAACACTGAAGCTTTCTTT TRBJ1-1 - - TRBV11-3
CSVEVRGSYNEQFF TGCAGCGTTGAAGTGCGGGGCTCCTACAATGAGCAGTTCTTC TRBJ2-1 - - TRBV29-1
CASSKPEAPYEQYF TGTGCCAGCAGCAAGCCTGAAGCCCCCTACGAGCAGTACTTC TRBJ2-7 - - TRBV7-2
CASSFATANYGYTF TGTGCCAGCAGCTTTGCGACAGCTAACTATGGCTACACCTTT TRBJ1-2 - - TRBV11-2
CASSPGGQGSYEQYF TGTGCCAGCAGCCCCGGGGGTCAGGGGTCCTACGAGCAGTACTTC TRBJ2-7 - - TRBV28
CAVAAGRGREVYGYTF TGTGCCGTCGCCGCGGGGAGGGGGCGCGAAGTATATGGCTACACCTTC TRBJ1-2 TRBD1 - TRBV19
CASSAGDPGLAGEQYF TGTGCCAGCTCGGCAGGGGACCCGGGACTAGCGGGAGAGCAGTACTTC TRBJ2-7 TRBD2 - TRBV18
CASSLMGGNNQPQHF TGTGCCAGCAGTCTCATGGGGGGAAACAATCAGCCCCAGCATTTT TRBJ1-5 - once TRBV7-9
CASSFPGQGAQVYGYTF TGTGCCAGCAGCTTCCCGGGACAGGGGGCCCAGGTCTATGGCTACACCTTC TRBJ1-2 TRBD1 - TRBV5-4
CASSEKGDWKNSPLHF TGCGCCAGCAGTGAGAAGGGGGACTGGAAGAATTCACCCCTCCACTTT TRBJ1-6 - - TRBV10-1
CASSRDRVSEQYF TGTGCCAGCAGTCGGGACAGGGTGTCCGAGCAGTACTTC TRBJ2-7 TRBD1 - TRBV6-5
CASSSRLRNTEAFF TGTGCCAGCAGCTCCCGACTCAGGAACACTGAAGCTTTCTTT TRBJ1-1 - - TRBV5-6
CSAGTGATNTEAFF TGCAGCGCTGGGACAGGGGCAACGAACACTGAAGCTTTCTTT TRBJ1-1 TRBD1 - TRBV29-1
CASSPRTGADRGYTF TGTGCCAGCAGCCCACGAACCGGGGCAGACCGGGGCTACACCTTC TRBJ1-2 - - TRBV7-2